This T cell receptor beta chain was recorded in a study of human T cells and chemical hapten exposure. Unfractionated whole blood was the source from which total RNA was extracted. This CDR3 comprises 13 residues. CDR1 DFQATT and CDR2 SNEGSKA come from the germline V gene (reference sequence). V was trimmed by 3 bases and J by 6 bases, leaving 14 bases between them. Each CDR3 protein gets one entry after TCRdb re-called the 5' RACE reads with MiXCR. The data contain over 70,000 distinct CDR3 sequences, roughly 15% of them singletons. The rearrangement links TRBV20-1 to TRBJ1-2; D gene uncertain. This clonotype was obtained from a female donor in good health. The CDR3, as DNA: TGCAGTGCTAGCCGGGCCCTAGGTGATGGCTACACCTTC. Its protein product is CSASRALGDGYTF.